This T cell receptor (beta chain) stems from a study of T cell repertoires in cytomegalovirus infection. Study overall: It was recently identified HLA-C-restricted and well-studied HLA-B-restricted CMV epitopes that the study used. TCR beta signatures that were public indicated CMV infection and matching HLA type.

One entry per CDR3 protein, called by TCRdb with MiXCR from the reads. This sample has about 500,000 distinct CDR3 sequences, with 30% to 35% found just once. Points from the study as a whole: Cumulative public TCR beta family frequency identified CMV carriers with the relevant HLA. HLA-C-restricted CMV-specific TCR beta clonotypes were dominant in the ex vivo response.

Ten or more counts support this clonotype. Its antigen is still unknown. The V end lost 5 bases, the J end lost 1 base, and 8 bases lay between the germline ends. The germline V gene has CDR1 SGHTA and CDR2 FQGNSA. The CDR3 consists of 13 residues. The sequence was obtained from a human donor in good health (CMV status not recorded). Some clones in this sample may be carry-over from other donors' samples. This specimen consisted of cultured PBMCs, obtained from culture after CMV antigen stimulation. This chain joins TRBV7-2 and TRBJ1-1; weak D call: TRBD1 (6 bases). This CDR3 reads CASSEGGNTEAFF. The CDR3 DNA reads TGTGCCAGCAGCGAGGGGGGGAACACTGAAGCTTTCTTT.